This entry describes one T cell receptor beta chain. Its antigen is currently unknown. The sample belongs to a study of shared clonotypes between healthy human individuals. TCRdb's copy holds only in-frame clones and misses some; the assay was immunoSEQ multiplex PCR. The data contain roughly 600,000 clones, nearly 98% of them singletons. Findings of the study overall: Shared clonotypes: approximately 4.5% naive CD4, under 4% naive CD8, under 2.5% memory CD4, approximately 0.41% memory CD8. Relative to their counterparts shared across all four donors, non-shared clonotypes exhibited diminished generation probabilities.

J gave up 0 bases and V 0 bases, and 20 bases lay outside the gene matches. The CDR3 spans 22 residues. Germline CDR1 MGHRA, CDR2 YSYEKL. Naive CD8 cells lacked CD45RO, underwent positive selection for CCR7 and left out terminally differentiated effector memory CD45RA+ cells. The chain employs TRBV4-1 and TRBJ1-1; 9 nucleotides match TRBD1. This receptor was identified in a man aged 25 to 45 in good health. Sequenced: naive CD8+ T cells sorted from blood. CDR3 sequence (DNA): TGCGCCAGCAGCCAAGATCTATCTCTGCTCGGGACAGGGACTTTCATGAACACTGAAGCTTTCTTT. This sequence encodes CASSQDLSLLGTGTFMNTEAFF.